The clone carrying this TCR beta chain has a handful of counts. Its antigen is currently unknown. The sample belongs to a study of response to subunit inactivated influenza vaccine. Study-wide findings and caveats: Researchers suggested that each seasonal influenza vaccination recruits few new T cells.

Trimming took off 0 bases at V and 9 bases at J, with 15 bases between the two ends. The CDR3 is 14 residues long. Germline V lookup: CDR1 DFQATT, CDR2 SNEGSKA (reference sequence). TCRdb processed the RT-PCR reads anew with MiXCR; each CDR3 protein has one entry. This sample has hundreds of thousands of distinct CDR3 sequences, with approximately 7.6% found just once. Sequencing was performed on PBMCs from blood, taken about 23 months after vaccination. This receptor was taken from a man between 45 and 75 years old who received an inactivated influenza vaccine. J is TRBJ2-1 and V is TRBV20-1; tentatively, D is TRBD2 (5 bases). CDR3 protein: CSAREPYLRGEQFF. The CDR3 DNA reads TGCAGTGCTAGAGAACCATACCTTCGGGGTGAGCAGTTCTTC.